These 3 T cell receptor beta chains came from one sample sequenced in a study of T cells in Graves' hyperthyroidism and ophthalmopathy. Template material for amplifying TCR beta CDR3 regions consisted of RNA transcripts. HTBI primers were used for first-round RT-PCR of the TCR CDR3. TCRdb reanalysed the multiplex PCR reads using MiXCR and keeps one entry per CDR3 protein. This table has more than 500,000 distinct CDR3 sequences, roughly 15% appearing once. Specimen: blood. The source of these receptors is a woman aged 40 to 50 with Graves' ophthalmopathy.

This clonotype was observed many times. The CDR3 here is CAWSVASYEQYF. The CDR3 region has the DNA TGTGCCTGGAGTGTAGCCTCCTACGAGCAGTACTTC. The chain is built from TRBV30 and TRBJ2-7; D ambiguous. Germline V CDR1 and CDR2: GTSNPN, SVGIG (reference sequence). The CDR3 has 12 amino acids. V was clipped by 0 bases and J by 0 bases, with 3 bases between them.

Many counts were recorded for this clonotype. The rearrangement uses TRBV27 and TRBJ2-7, with 13 nucleotides matching TRBD2. The ends lost 5 bases at V and 2 bases at J; junction bases unmatched: 9. This CDR3 comprises 17 residues. Germline V gene data show CDR1 as MNHEY and CDR2 as SMNVEV (reference sequence). CDR3 residues: CASSLTSGLAGPYEQYF. The CDR3 nucleotides read TGTGCCAGCAGTCTTACTTCGGGACTAGCGGGACCCTACGAGCAGTACTTC.

This clonotype was seen many times. The rearrangement links TRBV4-2 to TRBJ1-2; D unclear. Looked up from germline, CDR1 is LGHNA and CDR2 is YNFKEQ. This CDR3 region has 13 residues. V gave up 3 bases and J gave up 6 bases, with 11 bases separating them. As DNA, the CDR3 is TGTGCCAGCAGCCACACGGCGGGAGATGGCTACACCTTC. As protein: CASSHTAGDGYTF.